This section outlines one TCR beta chain sequence together with its context. Mismatch with germline at one junction end may stem from a read error. The sample comes from a study of CDR3 diversity in severe acne. TCRdb itself ran the PCR reads through MiXCR, one entry per CDR3 protein. The repertoire holds more than 85,000 distinct CDR3 sequences, with 45% to 55% as singletons. Per germline, CDR1 SGHVS and CDR2 FQNEAQ. This CDR3 has 13 amino acids. This clonotype was obtained from a male donor in good health, serving as a control. The chain links TRBV7-8 to TRBJ2-7; TRBD2 matches 7 bases. The sequenced sample consisted of blood. The CDR3 sequence is CASSQVPLAVMNF. The CDR3 nucleotides are TGCGCCAGCAGCCAAGTCCCCCTAGCGGTCATGAACTTC.